This T cell receptor beta chain was captured in a study of shared clonotypes between healthy human individuals. Healthy and HIV-negative, the adult donors had no recent acute infections or vaccinations. Adults of Caucasian background living in Nashville, Tennessee made up all donors. Germline V gene lookup returns CDR1 SGHRS and CDR2 YFSETQ. CDR3 size: 15 residues. V shed 1 base and J 3 bases; nucleotides not matched to a gene: 2. About 28,000 T cell genomes (approximately 0.3 ug DNA) went into each PBMC replicate. Unsorted PBMCs provided DNA that was sequenced on ten immunoSEQ deep assay plates. Profiling relied on immunoSEQ multiplex PCR, and the TCRdb table lists in-frame clones only, not all of them. The sample consists of about 450,000 clones, roughly 80% of them appearing once.

The chain is built from TRBV5-1 and TRBJ2-1, with 9 bases fitting TRBD2. The source of this sequence is a woman in her 40s in good health. Some clones in this sample may be carry-over from other donors' samples. The sequenced sample consisted of PBMCs. CDR3 coding DNA: TGCGCCAGCAGCTTGATGACTAGCGGCTACAATGAGCAGTTCTTC. Residues: CASSLMTSGYNEQFF.